This passage covers 25 T cell receptor beta chains from one sample sequenced in a study of T cells in Graves' hyperthyroidism and ophthalmopathy. Regions amplified from RNA transcripts were the TCR beta CDR3 regions. First-round RT-PCR with HTBI primers amplified the TCR CDR3 region. TCRdb re-derived calls from the multiplex PCR reads in MiXCR, one entry per CDR3 protein. The table shows about 300,000 distinct CDR3 sequences, with 16% occurring only once. Material: blood. These receptors all come from a man under 40 with Graves' hyperthyroidism.

This clonotype was picked up many times. This chain connects TRBV7-3 to TRBJ2-3; no definite D call. The CDR3 length is 14 residues. The V end was cut by 2 bases, the J end by 4 bases, with 10 bases between. The germline gives CDR1 SGHTA, CDR2 FQGTGA. The CDR3 sequence is CASSLALGADTQYF. CDR3 sequence (DNA): TGTGCCAGCAGCTTAGCCCTCGGAGCAGATACGCAGTATTTT.

The chain carries TRBV30 and TRBJ2-6; no reliable D call. Germline loops: CDR1 GTSNPN, CDR2 SVGIG (reference sequence). The CDR3 is 14 amino acids. V shed 4 bases and J shed 1 base, with 8 bases lying between them. CDR3 loop: CAWTKGSGANVLTF. CDR3 in DNA: TGTGCCTGGACGAAGGGATCTGGGGCCAACGTCCTGACTTTC.

In the case of this clonotype: This clone may be a read error of a much larger clone one base away. This sequence joins TRBV2 and TRBJ2-7, with D possibly called TRBD1 or TRBD2 (5 bases each). The CDR3 loop spans 15 amino acids. Germline values: CDR1 SNHLY, CDR2 FYNNEI. V lost 2 bases to trimming and J lost 7 bases, with 18 bases between them. The CDR3 sequence is CASSETAFFGGEQYF. The CDR3 region has the DNA TGTGCCAGCAGTGAAACGGCCTTCTTTGGGGGTGAGCAGTACTTC. The full variable domain, with the rest looked up from reference TRBV2 and TRBJ2-7, is EPEVTQTPSHQVTQMGQEVILRCVPISNHLYFYWYRQILGQKVEFLVSFYNNEISEKSEIFDDQFSVERPDGSNFTLKIRSTKLEDSAMYFCASSETAFFGGEQYFGPGTRLTVT.

This clonotype appeared a few times. V gene TRBV9 combines with J gene TRBJ1-1, with a tentative D call TRBD1 (5 bases). The germline CDR1 and CDR2 sequences are SGDLS and YYNGEE. The CDR3 spans 13 residues. Trimming left V 0 bases short and J 9 bases short, with 12 bases between. CDR3 amino acids: CASSVVGAAQAFF. CDR3 DNA sequence: TGTGCCAGCAGCGTAGTCGGGGCAGCTCAAGCTTTCTTT.

The chain is built from TRBV6-1 and TRBJ1-5; D gene uncertain. Germline V gene lookup returns CDR1 MNHNS and CDR2 SASEGT. CDR3 length: 16 amino acids. The V end was cut by 2 bases, the J end by 2 bases, with 13 bases between. Here the CDR3 reads CASSEPRRAGNQPQHF. The CDR3 DNA reads TGTGCCAGCAGTGAACCTCGTAGGGCGGGCAATCAGCCCCAGCATTTT.

The chain joins TRBV5-1 to TRBJ2-5; 7 bases are a match to TRBD2. Trimming removed 0 bases from V and 1 base from J; junction bases left unmatched: 3. In germline, CDR1 is SGHRS, CDR2 YFSETQ. The CDR3 spans 15 residues. The CDR3: CASSLGSSGQETQYF. CDR3 nucleotides: TGCGCCAGCAGCTTGGGGTCTAGCGGCCAAGAGACCCAGTACTTC.

This clonotype was picked up many times. V and J are TRBV29-1 and TRBJ1-1; the D gene is possibly TRBD1 (6 bases). Germline CDR1 SQVTM, CDR2 ANQGSEA. The CDR3 consists of 16 residues. V was clipped by 5 bases and J by 0 bases, with 19 bases between them. Written as DNA, the CDR3 is TGCAGCGTTCAAGCCGGGGGGCGGGAGGTGAACACTGAAGCTTTCTTT. Amino acid sequence: CSVQAGGREVNTEAFF.

This clonotype was seen ten or more times. The J gene is TRBJ2-7, the V gene TRBV20-1; D may be TRBD2 (6 bases). CDR1 and CDR2 (germline): DFQATT, SNEGSKA (reference sequence). The length of the CDR3 is 13 residues. V was cut by 6 bases and J by 4 bases, with 16 bases left in between. CDR3 bases: TGCAGTGCCGCGCAGGGAGGAACGTACGAGCAGTACTTC. It codes for CSAAQGGTYEQYF.

The chain links TRBV13 to TRBJ2-1; 7 nucleotides agree with TRBD2. The CDR3 contains 16 residues. From germline, CDR1 is PRHDT and CDR2 FYEKMQ (reference sequence). V dropped 5 bases and J dropped 4; count of bases not matched to a gene: 11. In DNA, the CDR3 is TGTGCCAGCAGCAAGGGCCAAGCGGGGCCTTACAATGAGCAGTTCTTC. This gives the protein CASSKGQAGPYNEQFF.

This clonotype was counted at least ten times. This chain connects TRBV11-1 to TRBJ2-3, with TRBD1 identical over 10 bases. The V gene end was trimmed by 5 bases and the J gene end by 4 bases; junction bases not matched to a gene: 6. The CDR3 extends over 15 amino acids. The germline V gene encodes CDR1 SGHAT and CDR2 FQDESV (reference sequence). CDR3 DNA sequence: TGTGCCAGCAGCAGCCGGGACAGGGGCTCAGATACGCAGTATTTT. Translation: CASSSRDRGSDTQYF.

In this sample, this clonotype turned up many times. This chain connects TRBV20-1 to TRBJ1-6; D is unresolved. The CDR3 has 12 residues. V dropped 4 bases and J dropped 9 bases, with 10 bases sitting between them. The germline V gene encodes CDR1 DFQATT and CDR2 SNEGSKA (reference sequence). This CDR3 is CSATVGFSPLHF. As DNA, the CDR3 is TGCAGTGCTACCGTGGGTTTTTCACCCCTCCACTTT.

This clonotype occurred a few times. The chain joins TRBV9 to TRBJ2-3; D possibly corresponds to TRBD2 (5 bases). Trimming left V 0 bases short and J 6 bases short, with 11 bases between. The germline V gene encodes CDR1 SGDLS and CDR2 YYNGEE. The CDR3 loop spans 14 amino acids. The CDR3 loop is CASSVDGMRDTQYF. The CDR3 DNA follows: TGTGCCAGCAGCGTAGACGGGATGCGGGATACGCAGTATTTT. Based on the CDR3 plus reference TRBV9 and TRBJ2-3, the full variable domain is DSGVTQTPKHLITATGQRVTLRCSPRSGDLSVYWYQQSLDQGLQFLIQYYNGEERAKGNILERFSAQQFPDLHSELNLSSLELGDSALYFCASSVDGMRDTQYFGPGTRLTVL.

This clonotype was observed a handful of times. The V call is TRBV7-2, the J call TRBJ2-7; D is unresolved. The CDR3 contains 13 residues. The germline V and J ends were trimmed by 1 base and 6 bases, with 10 bases remaining between them. The V gene's germline CDR1 is SGHTA and CDR2 FQGNSA. CDR3 residues: CASSLGVGREQYF. The CDR3, as DNA: TGTGCCAGCAGCTTAGGTGTCGGTCGCGAGCAGTACTTC.

This clonotype has at least ten counts. This chain uses TRBV28 with TRBJ2-1; D gene uncertain. Germline V gene lookup returns CDR1 MDHEN and CDR2 SYDVKM. V gave up 5 bases and J gave up 4 bases, with 9 bases separating them. This CDR3 spans 13 amino acids. The CDR3 nucleotides are TGTGCCAGCAGTGACGGTGGTTACAATGAGCAGTTCTTC. Residues: CASSDGGYNEQFF.

This clonotype appeared many times. V gene TRBV7-9 combines with J gene TRBJ1-1, with D perhaps TRBD1 (5 bases). The CDR3 loop spans 13 amino acids. Germline V gene sequence: CDR1 SEHNR, CDR2 FQNEAQ (reference sequence). Trimming removed 6 bases from V and 1 base from J, with 9 bases in between. The CDR3 loop reads CASSFGGNTEAFF. DNA of the CDR3: TGTGCCAGCAGTTTCGGGGGGAACACTGAAGCTTTCTTT.

V and J are TRBV20-1 and TRBJ2-4; TRBD2 matches 14 bases. Germline V CDR1 and CDR2: DFQATT, SNEGSKA (reference sequence). Unmatched junction bases numbered 12, after V lost 5 bases and J lost 0 bases. The CDR3 runs to 19 residues. CDR3 nucleotide sequence: TGCAGTGCTGGGACCCGGGGGACTAGCGGGGGACTAGCCAAAAACATTCAGTACTTC. It codes for CSAGTRGTSGGLAKNIQYF.

This clonotype was counted many times. The rearrangement links TRBV27 to TRBJ2-1; 11 bases line up with TRBD2. This CDR3 comprises 21 residues. The germline V gene encodes CDR1 MNHEY and CDR2 SMNVEV (reference sequence). With V trimmed by 3 bases and J by 0 bases, 16 bases remained unmatched. The CDR3 reads CASSFRRLLAGDSGSYNEQFF. CDR3 DNA: TGTGCCAGCAGTTTCCGTAGATTACTAGCGGGAGATTCAGGCTCCTACAATGAGCAGTTCTTC.

This clonotype was counted ten times or more. This rearrangement joins TRBV6-1 to TRBJ2-3; D perhaps matches TRBD1 (6 bases). Trimming pared 5 bases from V and 4 bases from J, leaving 13 bases between. The CDR3 consists of 14 residues. Germline V gives CDR1 MNHNS, CDR2 SASEGT. The CDR3 is CASSWGRGADTQYF. The CDR3 DNA follows: TGTGCCAGCAGTTGGGGCAGGGGTGCAGATACGCAGTATTTT.

The chain joins TRBV10-1 to TRBJ2-4, with D perhaps matching TRBD1 or TRBD2 (5 bases each). V shed 5 bases and J shed 8 bases, with 10 bases lying between them. CDR1 and CDR2 from the germline V gene are WNHNN and SYGVQD (reference sequence). This CDR3 comprises 12 residues. The CDR3 reads CASSRMGDIQYF. Written as DNA, the CDR3 is TGCGCCAGCAGTCGGATGGGGGACATTCAGTACTTC.

This clonotype was picked up many times. The rearrangement uses TRBV6-1 and TRBJ2-7, with TRBD2 matching 8 bases. CDR3 length: 12 amino acids. Germline trimming cut 6 bases from V and 6 bases from J; bases unmatched to any gene: 4. CDR1 and CDR2 from the germline V gene are MNHNS and SASEGT. In nucleotides, the CDR3 is TGTGCCAGCAGCCTCGGGAGGGGCGAGCAGTACTTC. Translation gives CASSLGRGEQYF.

This clonotype was counted many times. The rearrangement links TRBV2 to TRBJ2-3, with D perhaps TRBD2 (6 bases). V lost 5 bases to trimming and J lost 2 bases, with 14 bases between them. CDR3 length: 15 residues. The germline V gene has CDR1 SNHLY and CDR2 FYNNEI. CDR3 protein: CASSFGLANTDTQYF. CDR3 bases: TGTGCCAGCAGTTTTGGGCTAGCGAACACAGATACGCAGTATTTT.

V gene TRBV7-2 combines with J gene TRBJ2-7; possibly TRBD2 for D (5 bases). The germline V and J ends were trimmed by 7 bases and 1 base, with 8 bases remaining between them. Per germline, CDR1 SGHTA and CDR2 FQGNSA. The CDR3 is made up of 12 amino acids. Here the CDR3 DNA reads TGTGCCAGCAACTCGGGATCCTACGAGCAGTACTTC. Its protein is CASNSGSYEQYF.

In this sample, this clonotype turned up many times. V is TRBV11-2 and J is TRBJ2-5, with 10 bases lining up with TRBD1. The V gene's germline CDR1 is SGHAT and CDR2 FQNNGV. This CDR3 comprises 15 residues. V was pared by 8 bases and J by 2 bases, with 8 bases of the junction left unmatched. CDR3 DNA sequence: TGTGCCAGCCGAGACAGGGGGCAGTTACAAGAGACCCAGTACTTC. Translated, it gives CASRDRGQLQETQYF.

There are many counts of this clonotype. The chain is built from TRBV11-2 and TRBJ1-1, with TRBD1 matching over 7 bases. Unmatched junction bases numbered 8, after V lost 2 bases and J lost 2 bases. This CDR3 has 16 amino acids. The germline V gene has CDR1 SGHAT and CDR2 FQNNGV. The CDR3 region is CASSLMRGGENTEAFF. The DNA of the CDR3 is TGTGCCAGCAGCTTAATGCGAGGGGGCGAAAACACTGAAGCTTTCTTT.

In its sample, this clonotype was seen a few times. The V call is TRBV19, the J call TRBJ2-7; no clear D gene. This CDR3 spans 13 amino acids. V lost 3 bases, J lost 1 base, and 7 bases lay in between. The germline gives CDR1 LNHDA, CDR2 SQIVND (reference sequence). CDR3 DNA sequence: TGTGCCAGTAGTATGAGGACGTCCTACGAGCAGTACTTC. Protein sequence: CASSMRTSYEQYF.